A single sample is the source of the 3 T cell receptor beta chains below, sequenced in a study of spatial heterogeneity in lung cancer. Noted time point: sample taken at primary tumor resection. Material for sequencing was whole RNA from tumor, nontumor lung or frozen PBMC, left unsorted. TCRdb recomputed calls from the 5' RACE reads with MiXCR, one row per CDR3 protein. The sample holds roughly 70,000 distinct CDR3 sequences, approximately 12% seen once. The sequencing here drew on PBMCs, taken at surgery. These TCRs come from a male donor with early-stage non-small cell lung cancer.

The chain uses TRBV27 and TRBJ2-1; 8 positions agree with TRBD2. From germline, CDR1 is MNHEY and CDR2 SMNVEV (reference sequence). The CDR3 runs 13 residues. Germline trimming cut 8 bases from V and 7 bases from J; bases unmatched to any gene: 7. The chain's CDR3 is CASQVTSENEQFF. DNA for the CDR3: TGTGCCAGCCAAGTGACTAGCGAGAATGAGCAGTTCTTC.

This clonotype was observed at least ten times. CDR3 sequence (DNA): TGTGCCAGCAGTTCTGGACGCCATCCAGGGAGCACTGAAGCTTTCTTT. Residues: CASSSGRHPGSTEAFF. V gene TRBV6-5 combines with J gene TRBJ1-1; TRBD1 is a possible D gene (5 bases). This CDR3 comprises 16 residues. Between the trimmed V and J ends, which lost 4 bases and 4 bases, there was a span of 19 bases. From germline, CDR1 is MNHEY and CDR2 SVGAGI.

Concerning this clonotype: The junction differs from germline at one of its ends, possibly a read error. The chain carries TRBV4-3 and TRBJ1-4, with 7 bases that match TRBD1. The CDR3 extends over 15 amino acids. Germline V gene sequence: CDR1 LGHNA, CDR2 YSLEER. CDR3 region: CASNQDGRGAEKLFF. CDR3 nucleotide sequence: TGCGCCAGCAACCAAGACGGCAGGGGGGCTGAAAAACTGTTTTTT.